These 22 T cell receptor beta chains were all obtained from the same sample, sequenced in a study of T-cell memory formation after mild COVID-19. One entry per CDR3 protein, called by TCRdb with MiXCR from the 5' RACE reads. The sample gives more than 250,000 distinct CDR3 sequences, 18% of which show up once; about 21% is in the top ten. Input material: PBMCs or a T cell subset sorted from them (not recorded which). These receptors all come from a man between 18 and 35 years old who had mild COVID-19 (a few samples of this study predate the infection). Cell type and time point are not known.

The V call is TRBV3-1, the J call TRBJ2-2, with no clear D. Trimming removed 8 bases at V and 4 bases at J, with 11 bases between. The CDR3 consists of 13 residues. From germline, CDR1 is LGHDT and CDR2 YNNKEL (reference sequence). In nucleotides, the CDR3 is TGTGCCAGCTGGTCTCGGCCCACCGGGGAGCTGTTTTTT. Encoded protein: CASWSRPTGELFF.

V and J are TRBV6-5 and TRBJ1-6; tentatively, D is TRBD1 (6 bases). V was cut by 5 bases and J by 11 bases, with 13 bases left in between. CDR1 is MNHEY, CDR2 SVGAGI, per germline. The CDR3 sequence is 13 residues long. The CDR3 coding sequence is TGTGCCAGCAGTGCAGGGACATCGGCACCCCTCCACTTT. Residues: CASSAGTSAPLHF.

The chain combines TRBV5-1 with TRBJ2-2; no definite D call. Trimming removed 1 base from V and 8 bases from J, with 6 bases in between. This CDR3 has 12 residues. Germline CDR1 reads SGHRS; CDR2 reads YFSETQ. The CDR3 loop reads CASSLTSGELFF. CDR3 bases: TGCGCCAGCAGCTTGACGTCTGGGGAGCTGTTTTTT.

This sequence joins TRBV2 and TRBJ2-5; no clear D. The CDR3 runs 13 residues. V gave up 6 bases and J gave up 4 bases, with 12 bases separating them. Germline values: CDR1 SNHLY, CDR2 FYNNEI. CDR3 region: CASSRQEGETQYF. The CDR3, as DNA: TGTGCCAGCAGCAGGCAGGAAGGAGAGACCCAGTACTTC.

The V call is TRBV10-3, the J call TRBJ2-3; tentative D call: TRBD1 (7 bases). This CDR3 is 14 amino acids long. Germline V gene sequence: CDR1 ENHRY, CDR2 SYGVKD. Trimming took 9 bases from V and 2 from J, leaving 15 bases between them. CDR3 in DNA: TGTGCCATTGACCAGGGGGGCCTCACAGATACGCAGTATTTT. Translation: CAIDQGGLTDTQYF.

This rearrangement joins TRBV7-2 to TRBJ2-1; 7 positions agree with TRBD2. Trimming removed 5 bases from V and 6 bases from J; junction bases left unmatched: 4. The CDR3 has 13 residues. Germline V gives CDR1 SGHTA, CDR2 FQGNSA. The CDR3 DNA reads TGTGCCAGCAGCAACAGACTAGCCAATGAGCAGTTCTTC. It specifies CASSNRLANEQFF.

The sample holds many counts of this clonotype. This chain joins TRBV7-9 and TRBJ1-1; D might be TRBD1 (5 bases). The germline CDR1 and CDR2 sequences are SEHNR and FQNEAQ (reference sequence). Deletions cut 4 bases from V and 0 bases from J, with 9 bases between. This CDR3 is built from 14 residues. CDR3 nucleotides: TGTGCCAGCAGCTGGTGGGGACTGAACACTGAAGCTTTCTTT. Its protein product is CASSWWGLNTEAFF.

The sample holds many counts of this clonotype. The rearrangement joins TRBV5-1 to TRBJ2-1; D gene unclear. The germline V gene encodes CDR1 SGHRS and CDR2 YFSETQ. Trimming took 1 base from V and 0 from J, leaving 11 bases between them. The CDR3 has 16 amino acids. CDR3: CASSLRPDLSYNEQFF. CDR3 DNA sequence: TGCGCCAGCAGCTTGCGTCCTGACCTCTCCTACAATGAGCAGTTCTTC.

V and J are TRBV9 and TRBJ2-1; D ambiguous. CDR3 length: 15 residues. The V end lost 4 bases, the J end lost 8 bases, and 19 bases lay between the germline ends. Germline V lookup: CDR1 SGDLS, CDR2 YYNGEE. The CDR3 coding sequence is TGTGCCAGCAGCCCAAGTAATGCGGACCGGGATGAGCAGTTCTTC. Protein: CASSPSNADRDEQFF.

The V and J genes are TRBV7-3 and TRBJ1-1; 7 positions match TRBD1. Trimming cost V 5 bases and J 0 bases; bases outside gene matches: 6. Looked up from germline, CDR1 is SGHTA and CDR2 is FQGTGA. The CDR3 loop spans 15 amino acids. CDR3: CASSALGTVNTEAFF. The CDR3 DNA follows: TGTGCCAGCAGCGCTTTGGGGACAGTGAACACTGAAGCTTTCTTT.

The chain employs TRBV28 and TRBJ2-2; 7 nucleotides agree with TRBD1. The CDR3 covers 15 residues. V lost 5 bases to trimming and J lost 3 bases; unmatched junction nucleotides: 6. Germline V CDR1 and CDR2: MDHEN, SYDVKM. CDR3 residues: CASSPPQGYTGELFF. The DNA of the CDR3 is TGTGCCAGCAGTCCCCCACAGGGGTACACCGGGGAGCTGTTTTTT. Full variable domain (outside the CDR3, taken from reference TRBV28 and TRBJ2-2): DVKVTQSSRYLVKRTGEKVFLECVQDMDHENMFWYRQDPGLGLRLIYFSYDVKMKEKGDIPEGYSVSREKKERFSLILESASTNQTSMYLCASSPPQGYTGELFFGEGSRLTVL.

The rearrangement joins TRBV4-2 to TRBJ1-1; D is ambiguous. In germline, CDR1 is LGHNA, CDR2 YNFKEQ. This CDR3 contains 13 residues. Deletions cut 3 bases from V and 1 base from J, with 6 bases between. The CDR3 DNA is TGTGCCAGCAGCCAGCGGACGAACACTGAAGCTTTCTTT. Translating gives CASSQRTNTEAFF.

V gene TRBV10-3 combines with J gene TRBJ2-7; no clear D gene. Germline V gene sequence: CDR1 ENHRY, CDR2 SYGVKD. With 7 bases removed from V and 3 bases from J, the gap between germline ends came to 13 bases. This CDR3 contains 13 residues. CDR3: CAITSEGVYEQYV. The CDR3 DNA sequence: TGTGCCATCACCTCCGAAGGCGTCTACGAGCAGTACGTC.

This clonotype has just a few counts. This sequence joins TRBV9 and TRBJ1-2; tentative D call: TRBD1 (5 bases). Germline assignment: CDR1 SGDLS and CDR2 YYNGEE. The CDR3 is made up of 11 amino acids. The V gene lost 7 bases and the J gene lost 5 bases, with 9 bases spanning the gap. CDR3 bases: TGTGCCAGCGGGGGAGGGTATGGCTACACCTTC. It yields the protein CASGGGYGYTF.

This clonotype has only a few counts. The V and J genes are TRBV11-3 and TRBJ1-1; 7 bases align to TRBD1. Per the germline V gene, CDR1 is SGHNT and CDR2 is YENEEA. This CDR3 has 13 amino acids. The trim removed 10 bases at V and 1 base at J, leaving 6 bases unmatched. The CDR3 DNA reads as TGTGCCAAGCGACAGGGACAGAACACTGAAGCTTTCTTT. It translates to CAKRQGQNTEAFF.

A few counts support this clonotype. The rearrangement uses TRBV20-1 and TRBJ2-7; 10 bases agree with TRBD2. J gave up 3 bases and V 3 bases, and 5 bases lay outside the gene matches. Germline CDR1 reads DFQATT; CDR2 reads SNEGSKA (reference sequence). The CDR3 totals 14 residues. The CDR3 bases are TGCAGTGCTAGGGTACTAGCGGGGCGCTACGAGCAGTACGTC. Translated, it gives CSARVLAGRYEQYV.

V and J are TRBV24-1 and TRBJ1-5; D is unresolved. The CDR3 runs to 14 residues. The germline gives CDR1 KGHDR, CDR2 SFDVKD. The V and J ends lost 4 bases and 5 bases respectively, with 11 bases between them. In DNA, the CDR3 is TGTGCCACCAGTGACCTTGGGAGTGATCAGCCCCAGCATTTT. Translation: CATSDLGSDQPQHF.

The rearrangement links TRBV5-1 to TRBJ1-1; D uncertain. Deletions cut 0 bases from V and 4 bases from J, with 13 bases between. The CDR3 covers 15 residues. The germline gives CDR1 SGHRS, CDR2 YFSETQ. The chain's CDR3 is CASSLGYNRITEAFF. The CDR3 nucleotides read TGCGCCAGCAGCTTGGGGTACAACCGGATCACTGAAGCTTTCTTT. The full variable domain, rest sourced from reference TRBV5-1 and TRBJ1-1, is KAGVTQTPRYLIKTRGQQVTLSCSPISGHRSVSWYQQTPGQGLQFLFEYFSETQRNKGNFPGRFSGRQFSNSRSEMNVSTLELGDSALYLCASSLGYNRITEAFFGQGTRLTVV.

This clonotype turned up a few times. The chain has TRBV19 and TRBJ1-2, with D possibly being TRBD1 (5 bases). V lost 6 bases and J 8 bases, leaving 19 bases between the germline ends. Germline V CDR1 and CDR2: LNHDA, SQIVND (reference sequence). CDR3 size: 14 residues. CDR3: CASSNADIWKGYTF. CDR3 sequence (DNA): TGTGCCAGTAGCAACGCGGACATTTGGAAGGGCTACACCTTC.

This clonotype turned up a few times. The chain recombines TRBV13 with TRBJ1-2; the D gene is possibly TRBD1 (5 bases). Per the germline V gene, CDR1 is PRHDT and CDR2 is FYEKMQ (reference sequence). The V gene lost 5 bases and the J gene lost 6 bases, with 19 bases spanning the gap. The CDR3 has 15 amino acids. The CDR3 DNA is TGTGCCAGCAGCGTCGGGGGTGGGGTCAGTAATGGCTACACCTTC. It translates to CASSVGGGVSNGYTF.

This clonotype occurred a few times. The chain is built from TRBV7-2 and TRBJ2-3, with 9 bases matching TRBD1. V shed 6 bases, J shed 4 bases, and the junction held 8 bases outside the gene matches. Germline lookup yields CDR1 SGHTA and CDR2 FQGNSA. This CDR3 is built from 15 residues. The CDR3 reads CASRTGTGSADTQYF. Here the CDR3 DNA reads TGTGCCAGCAGAACCGGGACAGGGTCAGCAGATACGCAGTATTTT. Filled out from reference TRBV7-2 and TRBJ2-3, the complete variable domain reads GAGVSQSPSNKVTEKGKDVELRCDPISGHTALYWYRQSLGQGLEFLIYFQGNSAPDKSGLPSDRFSAERTGGSVSTLTIQRTQQEDSAVYLCASRTGTGSADTQYFGPGTRLTVL.

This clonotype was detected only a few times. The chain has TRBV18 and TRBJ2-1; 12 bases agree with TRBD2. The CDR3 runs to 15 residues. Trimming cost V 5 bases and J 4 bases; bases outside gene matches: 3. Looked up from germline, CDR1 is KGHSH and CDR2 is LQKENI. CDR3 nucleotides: TGTGCCAGCTCATGGACTAGCGGGGAATACAATGAGCAGTTCTTC. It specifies CASSWTSGEYNEQFF.